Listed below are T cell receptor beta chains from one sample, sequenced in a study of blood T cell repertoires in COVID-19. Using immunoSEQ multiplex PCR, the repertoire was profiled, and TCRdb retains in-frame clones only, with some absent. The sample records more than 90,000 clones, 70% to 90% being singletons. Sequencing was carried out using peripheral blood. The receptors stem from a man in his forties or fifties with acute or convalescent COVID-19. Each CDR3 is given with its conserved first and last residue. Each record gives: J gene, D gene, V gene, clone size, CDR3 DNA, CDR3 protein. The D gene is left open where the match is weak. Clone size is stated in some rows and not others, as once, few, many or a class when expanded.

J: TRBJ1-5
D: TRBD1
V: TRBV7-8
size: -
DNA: TGTGCCAGCAGCCTCGATCTCGACAGGGGACGCAATCAGCCCCAGCATTTT
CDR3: CASSLDLDRGRNQPQHF

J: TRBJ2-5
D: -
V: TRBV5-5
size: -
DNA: TGTGCCAGCAGCTTGGCTCGGGGGTCATGGACCCAGTACTTC
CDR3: CASSLARGSWTQYF

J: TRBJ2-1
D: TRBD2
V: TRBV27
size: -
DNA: TGTGCCAGCCGCCGCTGGAATAGCGGGAGTGTCTCCTACAATGAGCAGTTCTTC
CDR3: CASRRWNSGSVSYNEQFF

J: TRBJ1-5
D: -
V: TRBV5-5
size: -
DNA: TGTGCCAGCAGCTGGGACTGGACTGAACAGCCCCAGCATTTT
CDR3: CASSWDWTEQPQHF

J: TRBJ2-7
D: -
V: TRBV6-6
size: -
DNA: TGTGCCAGCAGTTACAACAGGGTATACGAGCAGTACTTC
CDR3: CASSYNRVYEQYF

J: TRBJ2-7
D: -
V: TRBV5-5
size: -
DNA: TGTGCCAGCGGCTTAAATACGGGGAGCTCCTACGAGCAGTACTTC
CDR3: CASGLNTGSSYEQYF

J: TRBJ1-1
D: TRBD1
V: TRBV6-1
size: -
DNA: TGTGCCAGCAGTGAGGGACAGATGAACACTGAAGCTTTCTTT
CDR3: CASSEGQMNTEAFF

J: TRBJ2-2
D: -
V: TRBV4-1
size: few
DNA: TGCGCCAGCAGCCCCGATAGGGGGGGAAACACCGGGGAGCTGTTTTTT
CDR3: CASSPDRGGNTGELFF

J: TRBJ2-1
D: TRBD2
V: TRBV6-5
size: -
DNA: TGTGCCAGCAGGGACAGCGGGAGATCCTACAATGAGCAGTTCTTC
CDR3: CASRDSGRSYNEQFF

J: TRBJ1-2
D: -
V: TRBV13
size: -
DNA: TGTGCCAGCAGTGCCAGGAATCTCTATGGCTACACCTTC
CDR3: CASSARNLYGYTF

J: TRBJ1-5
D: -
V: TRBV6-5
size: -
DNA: TGTGCCAGCAGTTACGATCGGTACCAGCCCCAGCATTTT
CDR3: CASSYDRYQPQHF

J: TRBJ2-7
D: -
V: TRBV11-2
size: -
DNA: TGTGCCAGCAGCTTAGATCGTACAGCCTACGAGCAGTACTTC
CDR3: CASSLDRTAYEQYF

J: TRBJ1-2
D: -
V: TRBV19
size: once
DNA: TGTGCCAGTACTCCGGGGGGCCAGAACTATGGCTACACCTTC
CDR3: CASTPGGQNYGYTF

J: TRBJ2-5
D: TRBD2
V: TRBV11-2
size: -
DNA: TGTGCCAGCAGCCTTAATAGCGGGGGGGCGGAGACCCAGTACTTC
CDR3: CASSLNSGGAETQYF

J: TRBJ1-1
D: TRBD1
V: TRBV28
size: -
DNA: TGTGCCAGCAGTTTCTTACAGGGGGCCGTGAACACTGAAGCTTTCTTT
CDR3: CASSFLQGAVNTEAFF

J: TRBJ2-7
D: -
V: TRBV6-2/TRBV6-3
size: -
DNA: TGTGCCAGCAGTTACGACAGGCCCTCCTACGAGCAGTACTTC
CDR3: CASSYDRPSYEQYF

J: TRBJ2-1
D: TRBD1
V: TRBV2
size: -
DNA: TGTGCCAGCACTGGACAGGGGGTGGCCTGGTCCTACAATGAGCAGTTCTTC
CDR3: CASTGQGVAWSYNEQFF

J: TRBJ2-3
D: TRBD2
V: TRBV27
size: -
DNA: TGTGCCAGCAGTTACGGCGGGGGGGCAGGAGCGCAGTATTTT
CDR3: CASSYGGGAGAQYF

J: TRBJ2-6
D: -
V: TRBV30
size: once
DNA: TGTGCCTGGACTTCTGAGCTAGCACTCTTCTCAGGGGCCAACGTCCTGACTTTC
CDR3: CAWTSELALFSGANVLTF

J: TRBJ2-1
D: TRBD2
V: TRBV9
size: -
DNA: TGTGCCAGCAGCGTAGGCGGGGGACCCTACAATGAGCAGTTCTTC
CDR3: CASSVGGGPYNEQFF

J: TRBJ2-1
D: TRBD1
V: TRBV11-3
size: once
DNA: TGTGCCAGCAGCTTAGATCGATTAGGACAGGGGAGTGATGAGCAGTTCTTC
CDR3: CASSLDRLGQGSDEQFF

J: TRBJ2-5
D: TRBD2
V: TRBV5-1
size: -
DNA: TGCGCCAGCAGCTTGGGTCCCGCGACTAGCGGGCGACAAGAGACCCAGTACTTC
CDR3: CASSLGPATSGRQETQYF

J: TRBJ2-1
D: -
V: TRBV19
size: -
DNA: TGTGCCAGTAGTATTAAGGGACTTAGAAGGTACAATGAGCAGTTCTTC
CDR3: CASSIKGLRRYNEQFF